This T cell receptor (beta chain) was recorded in a study of OX40 agonist ivuxolimab in advanced cancers. The protocol was immunoSEQ multiplex PCR, while the TCRdb copy is restricted to in-frame clones and leaves out a portion. The sample has more than 65,000 clones, 88% seen once. Trimming took 6 bases from V and 5 from J, leaving 13 bases between them. The CDR3 is made up of 13 amino acids. Germline V lookup: CDR1 MNHEY, CDR2 SVGAGI. The chain combines TRBV6-5 with TRBJ1-2, with D uncertain. Specimen: CD4+ or CD8+ T cells sorted from blood, collected in a trial of the OX40 agonist ivuxolimab. This TCR was sampled from an adult with an advanced solid tumor such as melanoma, head and neck, liver or kidney cancer. The CDR3 DNA sequence: TGTGCCAGCAGACCCGGGCCAGATTATGGCTACACCTTC. Translation: CASRPGPDYGYTF.